This T cell receptor (beta chain) stems from a study of monozygotic twins with inflammatory bowel disease. Germline values: CDR1 SGHRS, CDR2 YFSETQ. The CDR3 has 14 residues. TCRdb re-called the 5' RACE reads and shows each CDR3 protein once, DNA omitted. The sample table sets out a few hundred thousand distinct CDR3 sequences. The J gene is TRBJ2-1, the V gene TRBV5-1. This clonotype was obtained from a human donor with ulcerative colitis or Crohn's disease, or a healthy co-twin of an affected twin (not recorded which). The sample was blood. The CDR3 region is CASSPYTDVNEQFF.